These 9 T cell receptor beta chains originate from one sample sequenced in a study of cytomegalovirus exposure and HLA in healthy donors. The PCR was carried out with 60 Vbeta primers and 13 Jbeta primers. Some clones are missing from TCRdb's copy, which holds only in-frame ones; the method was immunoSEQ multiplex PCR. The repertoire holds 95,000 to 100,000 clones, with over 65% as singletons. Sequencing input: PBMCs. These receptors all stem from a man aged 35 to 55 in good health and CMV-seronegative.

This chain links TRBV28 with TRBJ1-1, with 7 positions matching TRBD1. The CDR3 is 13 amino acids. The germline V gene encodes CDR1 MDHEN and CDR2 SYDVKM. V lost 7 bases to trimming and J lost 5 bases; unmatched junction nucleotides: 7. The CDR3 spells CASNAPGGTEAFF. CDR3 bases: TGTGCCAGCAACGCCCCAGGGGGTACTGAAGCTTTCTTT.

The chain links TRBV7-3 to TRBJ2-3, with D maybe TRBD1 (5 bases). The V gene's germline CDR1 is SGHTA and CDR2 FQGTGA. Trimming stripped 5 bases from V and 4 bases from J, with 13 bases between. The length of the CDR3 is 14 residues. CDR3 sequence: CASSPSQGSDTQYF. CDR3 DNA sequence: TGTGCCAGCAGCCCTTCGCAGGGTTCAGATACGCAGTATTTT. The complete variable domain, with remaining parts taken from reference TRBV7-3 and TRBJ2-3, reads GAGVSQTPSNKVTEKGKYVELRCDPISGHTALYWYRQSLGQGPEFLIYFQGTGAADDSGLPNDRFFAVRPEGSVSTLKIQRTERGDSAVYLCASSPSQGSDTQYFGPGTRLTVL.

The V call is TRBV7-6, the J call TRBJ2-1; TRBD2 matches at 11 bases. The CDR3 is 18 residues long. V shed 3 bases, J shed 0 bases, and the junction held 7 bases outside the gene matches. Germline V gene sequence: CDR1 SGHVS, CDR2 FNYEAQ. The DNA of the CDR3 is TGTGCCAGCAGCTTGCTTAGCGGGAGGGTAGGCTCCTACAATGAGCAGTTCTTC. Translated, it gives CASSLLSGRVGSYNEQFF.

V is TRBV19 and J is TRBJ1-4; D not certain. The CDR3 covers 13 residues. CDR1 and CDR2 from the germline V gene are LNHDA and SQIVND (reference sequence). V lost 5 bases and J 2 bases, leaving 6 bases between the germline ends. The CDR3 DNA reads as TGTGCCAGTAGTCGTCAGACTAATGAAAAACTGTTTTTT. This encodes CASSRQTNEKLFF.

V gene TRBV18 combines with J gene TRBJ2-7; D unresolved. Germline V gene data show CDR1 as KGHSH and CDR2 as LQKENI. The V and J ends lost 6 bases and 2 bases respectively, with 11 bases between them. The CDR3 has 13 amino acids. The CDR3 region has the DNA TGTGCCAGCTCCCTTGAGCAGGCCTACGAGCAGTACTTC. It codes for CASSLEQAYEQYF.

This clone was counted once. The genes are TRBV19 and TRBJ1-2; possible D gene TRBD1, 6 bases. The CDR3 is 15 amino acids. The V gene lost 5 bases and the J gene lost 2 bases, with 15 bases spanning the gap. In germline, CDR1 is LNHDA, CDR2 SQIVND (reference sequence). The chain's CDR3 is CASSQDHRANYGYTF. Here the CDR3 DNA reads TGTGCCAGTAGTCAAGACCACAGGGCAAACTATGGCTACACCTTC.

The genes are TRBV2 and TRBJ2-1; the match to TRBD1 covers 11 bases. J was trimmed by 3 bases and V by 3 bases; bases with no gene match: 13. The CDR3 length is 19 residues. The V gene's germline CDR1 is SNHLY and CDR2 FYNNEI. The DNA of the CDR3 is TGTGCCAGCAGTGACCCAGGACAGGGGGCCCTCGGTGGCTACAATGAGCAGTTCTTC. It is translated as CASSDPGQGALGGYNEQFF.

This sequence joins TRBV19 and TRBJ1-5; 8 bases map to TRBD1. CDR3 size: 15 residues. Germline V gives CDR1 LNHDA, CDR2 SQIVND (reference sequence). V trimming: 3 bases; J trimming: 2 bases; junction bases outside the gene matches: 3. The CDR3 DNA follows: TGTGCCAGTAGTATCGGACAGGGAGGCAATCAGCCCCAGCATTTT. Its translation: CASSIGQGGNQPQHF.

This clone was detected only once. This chain's CDR3 is CASSPIRASGRGNEQFF. The CDR3 DNA follows: TGTGCCAGCAGCCCTATCCGGGCTAGCGGGAGGGGGAATGAGCAGTTCTTC. V usage is TRBV11-2 and J usage is TRBJ2-1; 12 bases align to TRBD2. Per germline, CDR1 SGHAT and CDR2 FQNNGV. The CDR3 consists of 17 residues. The trim removed 5 bases at V and 7 bases at J, leaving 12 bases unmatched.